This TCR beta chain emerged from a study of blood T cell repertoires in COVID-19. Overall study: Material from acute and convalescent COVID-19 was sourced from the United States, Italy and Spain. PBMCs, B-cell-depleted T cells, or T cells provided the cDNA or gDNA that made up the material.

Sequenced by immunoSEQ multiplex PCR; TCRdb stores in-frame clones only, minus some. The table has around 200,000 clones, just over 85% seen once; the top ten hold 5.9%. Germline assignment: CDR1 SSHAT and CDR2 FNYEAQ (reference sequence). V was shortened by 5 bases and J by 7 bases, with 11 bases between the two germline ends. This CDR3 is built from 12 residues. Material for sequencing was peripheral blood. This clonotype was sampled from a man at least 80 years old with acute or convalescent COVID-19. The V and J genes are TRBV7-7 and TRBJ2-5, with D hard to call. DNA for the CDR3: TGTGCCAGCAGCGTCGGAACGGGGACCCAGTACTTC. Translation gives CASSVGTGTQYF.